Here is one T cell receptor beta chain with its context. Original processing methods: Estimation of nucleated cell counts was performed using reference gene primer amplification. The data were produced by immunoSEQ multiplex PCR, yet TCRdb's version contains in-frame clones alone and is incomplete. V, J and clone size are taken as reported in that table, and D and trimming were inferred from the DNA itself. The data contain about 65,000 clones, about 93% of them singletons. Deletions cut 6 bases from V and 11 bases from J, with 16 bases between. CDR3 size: 12 residues. These data originate in a study of blood T cell repertoires in COVID-19. The overall study: The United States, Italy and Spain were the sources of the acute and convalescent COVID-19 samples. T cells, B-cell-depleted T cells, or PBMCs provided the cDNA or gDNA that served as material.

The sequenced sample was peripheral blood. The rearrangement uses TRBV12-3 or TRBV12-4 and TRBJ1-1; D gene unclear. The source of this sequence is a man in his 70s with active COVID-19. The chain's CDR3 is CASSRGGEVAFF. The CDR3 DNA follows: TGTGCCAGCAGCCGGGGTGGGGAGGTGGCTTTCTTT.